This T cell receptor (beta chain) stems from a study of shared clonotypes between healthy human individuals. The data were produced by immunoSEQ multiplex PCR, yet TCRdb's version contains in-frame clones alone and is incomplete. In the table there are roughly 1 million clones, about 75% of which are singletons. As concerns this clone: Its antigen remains unidentified.

General study points: In the sorted subsets, rarefaction showed sequencing was incomplete despite large depth.

Germline V gene sequence: CDR1 DFQATT, CDR2 SNEGSKA (reference sequence). CDR3 size: 11 residues. Trimming took 7 bases from V and 5 from J, leaving 11 bases between them. The source of this sequence is a man younger than 35 in good health. Material for sequencing was memory CD4+ T cells sorted from blood. Specified subset: CD45RA-negative fraction. V gene TRBV20-1 combines with J gene TRBJ2-5; D is perhaps TRBD2 (5 bases). Here the CDR3 DNA reads TGCAGTGTTGAGGGTGGGGAGACCCAGTACTTC. Translating gives CSVEGGETQYF.